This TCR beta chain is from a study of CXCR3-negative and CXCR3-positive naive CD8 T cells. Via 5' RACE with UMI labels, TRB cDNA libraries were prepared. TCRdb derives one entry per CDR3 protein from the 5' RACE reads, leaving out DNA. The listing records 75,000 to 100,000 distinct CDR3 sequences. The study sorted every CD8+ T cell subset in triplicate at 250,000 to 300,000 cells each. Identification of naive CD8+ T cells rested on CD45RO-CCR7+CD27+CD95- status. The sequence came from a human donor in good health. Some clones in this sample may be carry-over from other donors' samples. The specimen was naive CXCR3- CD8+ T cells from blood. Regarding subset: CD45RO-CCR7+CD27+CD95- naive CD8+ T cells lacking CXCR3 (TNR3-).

This chain's CDR3 is CASSQRLQGVNTEAFF. The chain couples TRBV5-1 to TRBJ1-1; TCRdb gives TRBD1 as the D gene, but with no DNA this cannot be confirmed. CDR1 and CDR2 (germline): SGHRS, YFSETQ. The CDR3 has 16 residues.